This T cell receptor (beta chain) was identified during a study of human T cells and chemical hapten exposure. General study findings and limits: There was alopecia in the donors, so their immune response may differ from that of healthy people.

TCRdb analysed the RACE reads with MiXCR anew, one entry per CDR3 protein. The table records fewer than 200,000 distinct CDR3 sequences, around 24% of them present only once. The time point: patch test 1, 2 weeks after DPC sensitization. Described treatment: therapeutic diphenylcyclopropenone sensitization with weekly scalp DPC. This clonotype was seen a few times. Its target is unknown. This CDR3 comprises 16 residues. Looked up from germline, CDR1 is MNHEY and CDR2 is SMNVEV (reference sequence). Trimming took off 5 bases at V and 5 bases at J, with 19 bases between the two ends. The sequence derives from a woman aged 45 to 65 with alopecia areata. Some clones in this sample may be carry-over from other donors' samples. The genes are TRBV27 and TRBJ2-1, with a possible D match to TRBD1 (5 bases). The source was whole blood, collected in connection with sensitization to the hapten diphenylcyclopropenone (DPC). DNA for the CDR3: TGTGCCAGCAGTCCCCTGGGCAGGGCCAAAGACAATGAGCAGTTCTTC. Amino acids: CASSPLGRAKDNEQFF.